Reported below is one T cell receptor beta chain. Its antigen is not known. Clones were sequenced by immunoSEQ multiplex PCR, and TCRdb holds only the in-frame ones, with some missing. The sample contains roughly 21,000 clones, about 98% of which appear only once. This sample is drawn from a study of T cells after posttransplantation cyclophosphamide. Findings and caveats of the study: Recipient CMV seropositivity and CMV reactivation strongly tracked TRB clonality.

The naive gate required viable CD3+CD4+ or CD3+CD8+ cells with CCR7+CD45RA+CD45RO-CD95-CD27+CD28+ phenotype. CDR3 length: 12 amino acids. Germline loops: CDR1 MGHDK, CDR2 SYGVNS. Trimming removed 5 bases from V and 8 bases from J, with 10 bases in between. Sequencing was done on a sample of naive CD8+ T cells sorted from PBMCs. The sequence was collected from a middle-aged man in good health, CMV-negative, and a related stem cell transplant donor. The chain combines TRBV25-1 with TRBJ2-1; maybe TRBD2 (6 bases). CDR3 DNA: TGTGCCAGCAGTCCTTCGGGGGATGAGCAGTTCTTC. Translation: CASSPSGDEQFF.